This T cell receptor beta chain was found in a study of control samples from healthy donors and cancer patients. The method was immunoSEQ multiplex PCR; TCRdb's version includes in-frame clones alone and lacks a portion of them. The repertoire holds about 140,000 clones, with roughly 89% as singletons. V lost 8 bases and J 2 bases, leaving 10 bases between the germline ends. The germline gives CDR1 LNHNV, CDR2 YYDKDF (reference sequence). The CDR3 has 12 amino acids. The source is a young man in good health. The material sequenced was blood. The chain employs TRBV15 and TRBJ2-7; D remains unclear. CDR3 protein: CATSDTPYEQYF. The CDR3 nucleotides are TGTGCCACCTCCGACACCCCCTACGAGCAGTACTTC.